A single sample is the source of the 15 T cell receptor beta chains below, sequenced in a study of cytomegalovirus exposure and HLA in healthy donors. The PCR was carried out with 60 Vbeta primers and 13 Jbeta primers. Using immunoSEQ multiplex PCR, the repertoire was profiled, and TCRdb retains in-frame clones only, with some absent. In the table there are roughly 180,000 clones, approximately 80% of which are singletons. The sequenced sample was PBMCs. These receptors were taken from a girl aged 10 to 17 in good health and CMV-seropositive.

This clone appeared a few times. The rearrangement joins TRBV15 to TRBJ2-5; no reliable D call. The DNA end lines up better with TRBJ2-7; the J call may be wrong. CDR1 is LNHNV, CDR2 YYDKDF, per germline (reference sequence). This CDR3 has 13 amino acids. The CDR3 is CATSRDQNYEQYF. CDR3 nucleotides: TGTGCCACCAGCAGAGATCAGAACTACGAGCAGTACTTC.

The chain employs TRBV5-5 and TRBJ2-1; TRBD2 aligns across 15 bases. Looked up from germline, CDR1 is SGHKS and CDR2 is YYEKEE (reference sequence). The junction had 8 bases not matched to a gene; V was cut back by 0 bases and J by 7 bases. The CDR3 has 18 amino acids. The CDR3 reads CASSLATGLAGGWNEQFF. DNA for the CDR3: TGTGCCAGCAGCTTGGCTACTGGACTAGCGGGAGGGTGGAATGAGCAGTTCTTC.

The chain couples TRBV7-9 to TRBJ1-6; D call uncertain. The ends were cut back, 2 bases at V and 7 bases at J, with 3 bases in the middle. The CDR3 runs 12 residues. Germline loops: CDR1 SEHNR, CDR2 FQNEAQ (reference sequence). This CDR3 reads CASSLLNSPLHF. CDR3 DNA sequence: TGTGCCAGCAGCTTACTGAATTCACCCCTCCACTTT.

The chain has TRBV6-5 and TRBJ2-1; no clear D. The CDR3 is 14 residues long. The ends were cut back, 1 base at V and 3 bases at J, with 7 bases in the middle. The germline V gene encodes CDR1 MNHEY and CDR2 SVGAGI. Written as DNA, the CDR3 is TGTGCCAGCAGTTACTATGGCTTCTACAATGAGCAGTTCTTC. This sequence encodes CASSYYGFYNEQFF.

The V call is TRBV10-3, the J call TRBJ1-1; D is ambiguous. The CDR3 contains 14 residues. CDR1 and CDR2 (germline): ENHRY, SYGVKD. V lost 4 bases, J lost 0 bases, and 9 bases lay in between. CDR3 amino acids: CAISGSQMNTEAFF. CDR3 DNA: TGTGCCATCAGTGGTTCACAGATGAACACTGAAGCTTTCTTT.

In DNA form, the CDR3 reads TGTGCCGGAGGAGAGACCCAGTACTTC. Its translation: CAGGETQYF. The rearrangement joins TRBV30 to TRBJ2-5, with D perhaps matching TRBD2 (5 bases). This CDR3 is built from 9 residues. Per germline, CDR1 GTSNPN and CDR2 SVGIG (reference sequence). The V gene lost 8 bases and the J gene lost 4 bases, with 5 bases spanning the gap.

This clone was seen once. The chain links TRBV5-1 to TRBJ1-1, with TRBD1 identical over 9 bases. This CDR3 is built from 16 residues. Germline lookup yields CDR1 SGHRS and CDR2 YFSETQ. Trimming took 1 base from V and 3 from J; bases not matched to a gene: 7. CDR3 region: CASSLLRTGDDTEAFF. CDR3 bases: TGCGCCAGCAGCTTGCTTAGGACAGGGGATGACACTGAAGCTTTCTTT.

The V and J genes are TRBV5-6 and TRBJ2-5; weak D call: TRBD1 (6 bases). The CDR3 has 12 amino acids. Trimming removed 1 base from V and 6 bases from J, with 7 bases in between. CDR1 and CDR2 (germline): SGHDT, YYEEEE. The CDR3, as DNA: TGTGCCAGCAGCTTGACAGGGAAGACCCAGTACTTC. Its translation: CASSLTGKTQYF. Filled out from reference TRBV5-6 and TRBJ2-5, the complete variable domain reads DAGVTQSPTHLIKTRGQQVTLRCSPKSGHDTVSWYQQALGQGPQFIFQYYEEEERQRGNFPDRFSGHQFPNYSSELNVNALLLGDSALYLCASSLTGKTQYFGPGTRLLVL.

This clone was counted a few times. The chain is built from TRBV4-1 and TRBJ2-7, with 11 bases fitting TRBD1. V gave up 6 bases and J gave up 6 bases; unmatched junction bases: 4. CDR1 is MGHRA, CDR2 YSYEKL, per germline. The CDR3 loop spans 13 amino acids. This CDR3 is CASRGTGGREQYF. DNA for the CDR3: TGCGCCAGCAGAGGGACAGGGGGGCGCGAGCAGTACTTC.

The chain uses TRBV6-5 and TRBJ1-5; no firm D call. Trimming shortened V by 2 bases and J by 5 bases, and 10 bases separated the two germline ends. From germline, CDR1 is MNHEY and CDR2 SVGAGI. The CDR3 contains 14 residues. The chain's CDR3 is CASSYQVVDQPQHF. The CDR3, as DNA: TGTGCCAGCAGTTACCAGGTGGTGGATCAGCCCCAGCATTTT.

This chain joins TRBV5-6 and TRBJ1-4; 9 nucleotides align to TRBD1. J gave up 7 bases and V 4 bases, and 14 bases lay outside the gene matches. From germline, CDR1 is SGHDT and CDR2 YYEEEE. This CDR3 has 17 amino acids. CDR3 residues: CASSNTLGQGQGEKLFF. The CDR3 nucleotides are TGTGCCAGCAGCAACACCCTCGGACAGGGGCAAGGTGAAAAACTGTTTTTT. Complete variable domain (other parts from reference TRBV5-6 and TRBJ1-4): DAGVTQSPTHLIKTRGQQVTLRCSPKSGHDTVSWYQQALGQGPQFIFQYYEEEERQRGNFPDRFSGHQFPNYSSELNVNALLLGDSALYLCASSNTLGQGQGEKLFFGSGTQLSVL.

This clone was seen once. The gene calls are TRBV30 and TRBJ2-1, with TRBD2 identical over 13 bases. The CDR3 consists of 13 residues. Germline assignment: CDR1 GTSNPN and CDR2 SVGIG (reference sequence). V dropped 8 bases and J dropped 5; count of bases not matched to a gene: 3. The CDR3 DNA sequence: TGTGCCAGGACTAGCGGGGGCCACAATGAGCAGTTCTTC. It translates to CARTSGGHNEQFF.

The J gene is TRBJ1-4, the V gene TRBV6-1; D might be TRBD1 (5 bases). Trimming shortened V by 4 bases and J by 6 bases, and 15 bases separated the two germline ends. The CDR3 has 15 residues. Germline lookup yields CDR1 MNHNS and CDR2 SASEGT. The CDR3 sequence: CASSGLTGGDEKLFF. In DNA, the CDR3 is TGTGCCAGCAGTGGTCTTACGGGGGGTGATGAAAAACTGTTTTTT.

The V gene is TRBV6-1, the J gene TRBJ2-1, with a possible D match to TRBD2 (5 bases). CDR1 MNHNS and CDR2 SASEGT come from the germline V gene. The CDR3 loop spans 16 amino acids. Trimming took off 3 bases at V and 4 bases at J, with 16 bases between the two ends. The CDR3 loop is CASSEEPRGFYNEQFF. Written as DNA, the CDR3 is TGTGCCAGCAGTGAGGAACCCAGAGGGTTTTACAATGAGCAGTTCTTC.

V gene TRBV19 combines with J gene TRBJ2-7, with 8 bases lining up with TRBD2. Germline trimming cut 4 bases from V and 2 bases from J; bases unmatched to any gene: 4. The germline V gene encodes CDR1 LNHDA and CDR2 SQIVND (reference sequence). This CDR3 contains 14 residues. The CDR3 loop reads CASSRSSGPYEQYF. The CDR3 DNA is TGTGCCAGTAGTAGATCTAGCGGGCCCTACGAGCAGTACTTC.